The 7 T cell receptor beta chains below all came from one sample that was sequenced in a study of CD8+ T cells in alopecia areata. RNA, once extracted, was reverse transcribed into cDNA for use as the sequencing template. Assay used: immunoSEQ multiplex PCR; TCRdb lists only in-frame clones, some missing. The table shows roughly 200,000 clones, with 55% to 70% occurring only once. Described treatment: oral pan-JAK inhibitor, 5-10 mg twice daily. The sequenced sample was CD4+ T cells sorted from blood, obtained at week 4, from a patient treated with tofacitinib. All receptors come from a human donor with alopecia areata.

This clone has just a few counts. The V and J genes are TRBV9 and TRBJ2-2, with a possible D match to TRBD1 (6 bases). Trimming took 3 bases from V and 5 from J, leaving 11 bases between them. The CDR3 totals 14 residues. CDR1 is SGDLS, CDR2 YYNGEE, per germline. The CDR3 is CASSAYRETGELFF. The CDR3 DNA sequence: TGTGCCAGCAGCGCCTACAGGGAGACCGGGGAGCTGTTTTTT.

The rearrangement joins TRBV23-1 to TRBJ2-7; 9 positions agree with TRBD1. TRBV23-1 is an ORF for which the function is uncertain. Trimming at V came to 4 bases and at J to 4 bases, leaving 5 bases not matched to a gene. The CDR3 totals 14 residues. The DNA for the CDR3 is TGCGCCAGCAGTCCCAAGACAGGGGGTTACGAGCAGTACTTC. Its protein product is CASSPKTGGYEQYF.

CDR3 sequence (DNA): TGTGCCAGCAGCGAACAAAAATCCCAGCCCCAGCATTTT. Its translation is CASSEQKSQPQHF. V is TRBV7-8 and J is TRBJ1-5; no clear D. V dropped 5 bases and J dropped 7 bases, with 12 bases sitting between them. Germline CDR1 reads SGHVS; CDR2 reads FQNEAQ. The CDR3 is 13 residues long.

This chain links TRBV2 with TRBJ2-7, with 9 bases identical to TRBD1. CDR3 length equals 13 residues. V was clipped by 8 bases and J by 6 bases; unmatched bases: 8. Germline CDR1 and CDR2: SNHLY and FYNNEI. Here the CDR3 DNA reads TGTGCCAGCCAGGGACAGGGTTCGATCGAGCAGTACTTC. It encodes CASQGQGSIEQYF.

CDR3 nucleotide sequence: TGTGCCAGCAGCGAGGTGGTAAACACTGAAGCTTTCTTT. Translation: CASSEVVNTEAFF. The chain is built from TRBV7-9 and TRBJ1-1; D unclear. The V end was cut by 5 bases, the J end by 2 bases, with 9 bases between. This CDR3 is built from 13 residues. Germline CDR1 reads SEHNR; CDR2 reads FQNEAQ (reference sequence).

This chain connects TRBV5-8 to TRBJ2-5; no firm D call. In germline, CDR1 is SGHTS, CDR2 YDEGEE. The CDR3 is made up of 17 amino acids. Trimming stripped 4 bases from V and 2 bases from J, with 21 bases between. The CDR3 region has the DNA TGTGCCAGCAGCGCCGGACGGTGGAGCCCGGTTCAAGAGACCCAGTACTTC. It encodes CASSAGRWSPVQETQYF.

CDR3 bases: TGTGCCAGCAGTTCTCCCGCTCTCTACGAGCAGTACTTC. Translation gives CASSSPALYEQYF. The V and J genes are TRBV6-5 and TRBJ2-7; no firm D call. V lost 4 bases, J lost 3 bases, and 10 bases lay in between. The CDR3 is 13 residues long. From germline, CDR1 is MNHEY and CDR2 SVGAGI.